The 24 T cell receptor beta chains in this list originate from one sample, sequenced in a study of blood T cell repertoires in COVID-19. Assay used: immunoSEQ multiplex PCR; TCRdb lists only in-frame clones, some missing. The table shows approximately 500,000 clones, with 75% to 90% occurring only once. Sequencing was done on a sample of peripheral blood. Every receptor here comes from a human donor in a cohort sampled during active COVID-19.

The V call is TRBV5-1, the J call TRBJ1-1, with 10 bases that match TRBD1. Germline V lookup: CDR1 SGHRS, CDR2 YFSETQ. Trimming at V came to 7 bases and at J to 5 bases, leaving 8 bases not matched to a gene. This CDR3 region has 14 residues. This CDR3 reads CASSDRGGWTEAFF. The CDR3 DNA reads as TGCGCCAGCTCGGACAGGGGGGGTTGGACTGAAGCTTTCTTT. Using reference TRBV5-1 and TRBJ1-1 for the parts outside the CDR3, the full variable domain is KAGVTQTPRYLIKTRGQQVTLSCSPISGHRSVSWYQQTPGQGLQFLFEYFSETQRNKGNFPGRFSGRQFSNSRSEMNVSTLELGDSALYLCASSDRGGWTEAFFGQGTRLTVV.

V usage is TRBV30 and J usage is TRBJ2-2, with TRBD2 matching over 9 bases. Germline V lookup: CDR1 GTSNPN, CDR2 SVGIG (reference sequence). The CDR3 runs to 17 residues. V lost 3 bases and J lost 4; bases outside the gene matches: 12. The CDR3 here is CAWSDFSGRGVTGELFF. For the CDR3, the DNA is TGTGCCTGGAGCGACTTTAGCGGGAGAGGGGTCACCGGGGAGCTGTTTTTT. Together with reference TRBV30 and TRBJ2-2, the CDR3 gives the full variable domain: SQTIHQWPATLVQPVGSPLSLECTVEGTSNPNLYWYRQAAGRGLQLLFYSVGIGQISSEVPQNLSASRPQDRQFILSSKKLLLSDSGFYLCAWSDFSGRGVTGELFFGEGSRLTVL.

This chain uses TRBV7-2 with TRBJ2-2, with D unclear. Germline-derived CDR1 and CDR2 are SGHTA and FQGNSA. Trimming took 2 bases from V and 0 from J, leaving 10 bases between them. The CDR3 spans 16 residues. CDR3 amino acids: CASSLQVLANTGELFF. CDR3 in DNA: TGTGCCAGCAGCTTACAGGTTCTGGCGAACACCGGGGAGCTGTTTTTT.

CDR3 in DNA: TGTGCCAGCAGTCCACTCTGCTTCCTCTCGGGGGAGCAGTACTTC. Its translation: CASSPLCFLSGEQYF. The chain combines TRBV3-1 (or the pseudogene TRBV3-2) with TRBJ2-7; D might be TRBD2 (5 bases). The CDR3 extends over 15 amino acids. CDR1 and CDR2 (germline): LGHDT, YNNKEL (reference sequence). V lost 6 bases, J lost 7 bases, and 22 bases lay in between.

The chain recombines TRBV9 with TRBJ1-3, with D unresolved. This CDR3 comprises 14 residues. Trimming removed 4 bases at V and 4 bases at J, with 12 bases between. The V gene's germline CDR1 is SGDLS and CDR2 YYNGEE. The CDR3 DNA follows: TGTGCCAGCAGCCCCGGCCCGGGGGGAAACACCATATATTTT. As protein: CASSPGPGGNTIYF.

This clone was detected once. This chain joins TRBV11-3 and TRBJ2-3; tentative D call: TRBD2 (5 bases). Between the trimmed V and J ends, which lost 5 bases and 2 bases, there was a span of 14 bases. Per germline, CDR1 SGHNT and CDR2 YENEEA. The CDR3 is 15 amino acids. CDR3 sequence (DNA): TGTGCCAGCAGCCACCACCCCGGACTCACAGATACGCAGTATTTT. It is translated as CASSHHPGLTDTQYF. Supplemented by reference TRBV11-3 and TRBJ2-3, the full variable domain reads EAGVVQSPRYKIIEKKQPVAFWCNPISGHNTLYWYLQNLGQGPELLIRYENEEAVDDSQLPKDRFSAERLKGVDSTLKIQPAELGDSAVYLCASSHHPGLTDTQYFGPGTRLTVL.

The chain employs TRBV7-9 and TRBJ2-1; no clear D gene. The ends were cut back, 4 bases at V and 8 bases at J, with 15 bases in the middle. The CDR3 length is 14 residues. CDR1 is SEHNR, CDR2 FQNEAQ, per germline (reference sequence). The CDR3 region has the DNA TGTGCCAGCAGCTCAGGTCCCCAGACCGATGAGCAGTTCTTC. It specifies CASSSGPQTDEQFF.

This clone occurred a few times. The V and J genes are TRBV27 and TRBJ1-2; 9 bases fit TRBD1. Germline V gene lookup returns CDR1 MNHEY and CDR2 SMNVEV (reference sequence). The CDR3 length is 14 residues. J gave up 4 bases and V 7 bases, and 7 bases lay outside the gene matches. CDR3 protein: CASKYRGQGYGYTF. In DNA form, the CDR3 reads TGTGCCAGCAAATACAGGGGGCAAGGCTATGGCTACACCTTC.

This chain links TRBV19 with TRBJ2-2, with a possible D match to TRBD1 (6 bases). The CDR3 spans 15 residues. Trimming removed 9 bases at V and 0 bases at J, with 14 bases between. Germline CDR1 is LNHDA and CDR2 is SQIVND (reference sequence). CDR3 protein: CASFRTASNTGELFF. The CDR3 region has the DNA TGTGCCAGCTTTAGGACAGCTTCGAACACCGGGGAGCTGTTTTTT.

The chain combines TRBV19 with TRBJ1-6, with 9 nucleotides matching TRBD1. After removal of 7 bases from V and 7 bases from J, the junction contained 11 bases not matched to a gene. Germline lookup yields CDR1 LNHDA and CDR2 SQIVND (reference sequence). The CDR3 contains 16 residues. The CDR3 nucleotides read TGTGCCAGTACCTCATATGCGACAGGGGGGAATTCACCCCTCCACTTT. Residues: CASTSYATGGNSPLHF.

This chain connects TRBV5-8 to TRBJ2-5, with D possibly matching TRBD2 (5 bases). The CDR3 is 13 amino acids. Trimming stripped 4 bases from V and 2 bases from J, with 9 bases between. Germline V gives CDR1 SGHTS, CDR2 YDEGEE. CDR3 nucleotide sequence: TGTGCCAGCAGCATTCGGGGTCAAGAGACCCAGTACTTC. Encoded protein: CASSIRGQETQYF.

The CDR3 coding sequence is TGCAGCACCGACAGGGAGGGCACAGATACGCAGTATTTT. Encoded protein: CSTDREGTDTQYF. The chain couples TRBV29-1 to TRBJ2-3; TRBD1 is a possible D gene (7 bases). Per the germline V gene, CDR1 is SQVTM and CDR2 is ANQGSEA. The CDR3 contains 13 residues. V was clipped by 8 bases and J by 1 base, with 13 bases between them.

The CDR3 nucleotides are TGCGCCAGCAGCCGACCGGGACAGGGGGCGCCTGAGCAGTACTTC. It is translated as CASSRPGQGAPEQYF. V usage is TRBV4-1 and J usage is TRBJ2-7, with 12 bases that match TRBD1. The germline gives CDR1 MGHRA, CDR2 YSYEKL. Trimming removed 4 bases from V and 7 bases from J; junction bases left unmatched: 8. The CDR3 loop spans 15 amino acids.

This rearrangement joins TRBV19 to TRBJ2-3; no reliable D call. The CDR3 has 11 residues. V was clipped by 6 bases and J by 6 bases, with 7 bases between them. From germline, CDR1 is LNHDA and CDR2 SQIVND (reference sequence). For the CDR3, the DNA is TGTGCCAGTAGGGAGAGGGATACGCAGTATTTT. This gives the protein CASRERDTQYF.

This chain links TRBV11-2 with TRBJ2-3; 7 nucleotides line up with TRBD1. CDR1 and CDR2 from the germline V gene are SGHAT and FQNNGV. The CDR3 runs to 13 residues. V lost 2 bases, J lost 4 bases, and 0 bases stayed unmatched. CDR3 coding DNA: TGTGCCAGCAGCTTAACAGGGGCAGATACGCAGTATTTT. This sequence encodes CASSLTGADTQYF.

V gene TRBV7-9 combines with J gene TRBJ2-2; a weak D match, TRBD2 (5 bases). This CDR3 has 15 residues. V was pared by 5 bases and J by 7 bases, with 17 bases between. CDR1 is SEHNR and CDR2 is FQNEAQ in the germline V gene (reference sequence). The CDR3 here is CASSPRRSVGGELFF. The CDR3 DNA sequence: TGTGCCAGCAGCCCCCGGAGGTCCGTGGGCGGGGAGCTGTTTTTT.

The chain uses TRBV4-2 and TRBJ1-2; D is possibly TRBD1 (5 bases). V dropped 0 bases and J dropped 2 bases, with 10 bases sitting between them. Germline values: CDR1 LGHNA, CDR2 YNFKEQ. CDR3 length: 15 amino acids. The CDR3: CASSQENGGNYGYTF. CDR3 nucleotide sequence: TGTGCCAGCAGCCAAGAGAACGGGGGAAACTATGGCTACACCTTC.

The chain carries TRBV6-5 and TRBJ2-1, with TRBD2 matching over 7 bases. The CDR3 is 16 amino acids. Germline-derived CDR1 and CDR2 are MNHEY and SVGAGI. Trimming cost V 0 bases and J 3 bases; bases outside gene matches: 5. The CDR3: CASSYSLGRDYNEQFF. The CDR3 DNA reads TGTGCCAGCAGTTACTCTCTTGGGAGGGACTACAATGAGCAGTTCTTC.

This rearrangement joins TRBV30 to TRBJ1-2, with D uncertain. The V end lost 3 bases, the J end lost 6 bases, and 20 bases lay between the germline ends. Looked up from germline, CDR1 is GTSNPN and CDR2 is SVGIG (reference sequence). CDR3 length: 15 amino acids. The CDR3 here is CAWSLPNTRRDGYTF. CDR3 bases: TGTGCCTGGAGCCTACCGAATACGAGGAGGGATGGCTACACCTTC.

The chain couples TRBV10-2 to TRBJ1-1; the D is unclear. The CDR3 contains 13 residues. Germline V lookup: CDR1 WSHSY, CDR2 SAAADI. V was clipped by 6 bases and J by 1 base, with 9 bases between them. In DNA form, the CDR3 reads TGCGCCAGCAGAGGCCAGGCGAACACTGAAGCTTTCTTT. As protein: CASRGQANTEAFF.

The chain uses TRBV10-3 and TRBJ2-3, with TRBD1 matching 9 bases. CDR3 size: 15 residues. J lost 1 base, V lost 3 bases, and 2 bases had no gene match. Germline values: CDR1 ENHRY, CDR2 SYGVKD. This chain's CDR3 is CAISDRTGGTDTQYF. Written as DNA, the CDR3 is TGTGCCATCAGTGATAGGACAGGGGGCACAGATACGCAGTATTTT.

The chain links TRBV4-2 to TRBJ2-2; TRBD1 matches 8 bases. The CDR3 has 16 residues. With V trimmed by 4 bases and J by 5 bases, 9 bases remained unmatched. Germline V gene lookup returns CDR1 LGHNA and CDR2 YNFKEQ. CDR3 sequence reads: CASSPEQGDFTGELFF. The CDR3 DNA is TGTGCCAGCAGCCCCGAACAGGGGGACTTTACCGGGGAGCTGTTTTTT.

In regard to this clone: Other DNA sequences in this specimen translate into the identical CDR3. The CDR3 sequence: CASSLGGDQPQHF. The CDR3 DNA is TGTGCCAGCAGCTTGGGCGGAGATCAGCCCCAGCATTTT. The V call is TRBV5-5, the J call TRBJ1-5, with unresolved D. Per the germline V gene, CDR1 is SGHKS and CDR2 is YYEKEE (reference sequence). This CDR3 is built from 13 residues. V was cut by 0 bases and J by 5 bases, with 6 bases left in between.

This chain uses TRBV19 with TRBJ2-3; 14 nucleotides agree with TRBD2. CDR1 and CDR2 (germline): LNHDA, SQIVND (reference sequence). Germline trimming cut 5 bases from V and 5 bases from J; bases unmatched to any gene: 9. The CDR3 has 17 amino acids. CDR3 DNA sequence: TGTGCCAGTAGTTCCGGACTAGCGGGAGGATTTGAAGATACGCAGTATTTT. Translated, it gives CASSSGLAGGFEDTQYF.